Listed below are T cell receptor beta chains from one sample, sequenced in a study of T cell responses to AZD1222 COVID-19 vaccine. Sequenced by immunoSEQ multiplex PCR; TCRdb stores in-frame clones only, minus some. The sample includes about 150,000 clones, roughly nine tenths seen only once; the top ten take 1.4%. This specimen consisted of peripheral blood, obtained on day 0 of AZD1222 vaccination. These receptors originate from an adult in good health. Each CDR3 is given with its conserved first and last residue. The order of the fields is V gene, CDR3 length, D gene, J gene, CDR3 DNA, CDR3 protein. The D gene is left open where the match is weak.

TRBV11-3	15	-	TRBJ1-1	TGTGCCAGCAGCCACCCATTGGCAGGGCCGACTGAAGCTTTCTTT	CASSHPLAGPTEAFF
TRBV6-2/TRBV6-3	16	-	TRBJ2-7	TGTGCCAGCAGTAGTCTGAACAGAGGATACTCCTACGAGCAGTACTTC	CASSSLNRGYSYEQYF
TRBV19	18	-	TRBJ2-1	TGTGCCAGTAGTTCCCGCCCCCTAGCTAGGGACGATCACAATGAGCAGTTCTTC	CASSSRPLARDDHNEQFF
TRBV14	15	-	TRBJ1-4	TGTGCCAGCAGCCAATTGGGTTGGGCTAATGAAAAACTGTTTTTT	CASSQLGWANEKLFF
TRBV30	14	-	TRBJ2-2	TGTGCCTGGAGTGCCGATTGGAACACCGGGGAGCTGTTTTTT	CAWSADWNTGELFF
TRBV6-5	14	-	TRBJ1-2	TGTGCCAGCAGTCCGGATGGGGGCGGCTATGGCTACACCTTC	CASSPDGGGYGYTF
TRBV9	14	-	TRBJ2-1	TGTGCCAGCAGCGTGGGTGGAGGGACAAATGAGCAGTTCTTC	CASSVGGGTNEQFF
TRBV9	14	-	TRBJ1-3	TGTGCCAGCAGCGCCCGTTGGTCCGGAAACACCATATATTTT	CASSARWSGNTIYF
TRBV7-8	11	-	TRBJ1-4	TGTGCCAGCAGGCTCGAAGAAAAACTGTTTTTT	CASRLEEKLFF
TRBV5-1	14	-	TRBJ2-4	TGCGCCAGCAGCTTGGATGTCCGGCTCAACATTCAGTACTTC	CASSLDVRLNIQYF